Listed below are T cell receptor beta chains from one sample, sequenced in a study of graft-versus-host responses after intestinal transplantation. Their target antigens are unknown. Libraries were prepared by immunoSEQ multiplex PCR; TCRdb keeps only in-frame clonotypes and omits some of them. This sample has tens of thousands of clones, with 85% to 95% found just once. Sequencing used unstimulated CD8+ T cells sorted from spleen or lymph node cells, obtained before transplant. These receptors came from a human donor who was the organ donor for an intestinal transplant. Both conserved end residues are part of each CDR3. D genes are given only for firm matches. Only part of the rows carry a size: once, few, many, or a class if the clone is expanded.

v_gene: TRBV4-3
d_gene: NA
abundance: NA
j_gene: TRBJ1-1
CDR3nt: TGCGCCAGCAGCCAAGATTGGGCTCGGGGAGGCGAAGACACTGAAGCTTTCTTT
CDR3aa: CASSQDWARGGEDTEAFF

v_gene: TRBV7-9
d_gene: NA
abundance: NA
j_gene: TRBJ2-7
CDR3nt: TGTGCCAGCAGCTTGGACTACGAGCAGTACTTC
CDR3aa: CASSLDYEQYF

v_gene: TRBV4-1
d_gene: NA
abundance: NA
j_gene: TRBJ2-7
CDR3nt: TGCGCCAGCAGCCAACGCTCGGACACCAACTCCTACGAGCAGTACTTC
CDR3aa: CASSQRSDTNSYEQYF

v_gene: TRBV6-5
d_gene: NA
abundance: NA
j_gene: TRBJ1-6
CDR3nt: TGTGCCAGCAGTTACACGGGACAATATAATTCACCCCTCCACTTT
CDR3aa: CASSYTGQYNSPLHF

v_gene: TRBV4-1
d_gene: TRBD1
abundance: NA
j_gene: TRBJ1-5
CDR3nt: TGCGCCAGCAGCCAACACTGGGACAGTAGCAATCAGCCCCAGCATTTT
CDR3aa: CASSQHWDSSNQPQHF

v_gene: TRBV7-9
d_gene: NA
abundance: NA
j_gene: TRBJ2-7
CDR3nt: TGTGCCAGCAGCTTAAGTACAGCGTCCTACGAGCAGTACTTC
CDR3aa: CASSLSTASYEQYF

v_gene: TRBV28
d_gene: NA
abundance: NA
j_gene: TRBJ2-7
CDR3nt: TGTGCCACTCACGACGCAGGTATCACCTACGAGCAGTACTTC
CDR3aa: CATHDAGITYEQYF

v_gene: TRBV27
d_gene: NA
abundance: NA
j_gene: TRBJ2-7
CDR3nt: TGTGCCAGCAGTTTCTCCGGGGGACTCTCCTACGAGCAGTACTTC
CDR3aa: CASSFSGGLSYEQYF

v_gene: TRBV5-6
d_gene: NA
abundance: NA
j_gene: TRBJ2-7
CDR3nt: TGTGCCAGCAGCAAGGGAGGCTACGAGCAGTACTTC
CDR3aa: CASSKGGYEQYF

v_gene: TRBV5-1
d_gene: NA
abundance: once
j_gene: TRBJ2-7
CDR3nt: TGCGCCAGCAGCTACCACAGGGTCGAGCAGTACTTC
CDR3aa: CASSYHRVEQYF

v_gene: TRBV29-1
d_gene: TRBD2
abundance: NA
j_gene: TRBJ2-3
CDR3nt: TGCAGCGTTGAGTACCGGGGGGGCACAGATACGCAGTATTTT
CDR3aa: CSVEYRGGTDTQYF

v_gene: TRBV7-8
d_gene: NA
abundance: NA
j_gene: TRBJ1-2
CDR3nt: TGTGCCAGCAGCTTAGCACAAAACTATGGCTACACCTTC
CDR3aa: CASSLAQNYGYTF

v_gene: TRBV7-2
d_gene: NA
abundance: NA
j_gene: TRBJ2-7
CDR3nt: TGTGCCAGCAGCGAAGTGTCGTTTTCCTACGAGCAGTACTTC
CDR3aa: CASSEVSFSYEQYF

v_gene: TRBV19
d_gene: NA
abundance: NA
j_gene: TRBJ2-5
CDR3nt: TGTGCCAGTAGGGACATTGGCCAAGAGACCCAGTACTTC
CDR3aa: CASRDIGQETQYF

v_gene: TRBV5-1
d_gene: NA
abundance: NA
j_gene: TRBJ2-1
CDR3nt: TGCGCCAGCAGCCGGTCGACAGTTCTCGATGAGCAGTTCTTC
CDR3aa: CASSRSTVLDEQFF

v_gene: TRBV13
d_gene: NA
abundance: NA
j_gene: TRBJ1-4
CDR3nt: TGTGCCAGCAGCTTACAAGAGGCCGCAACTAATGAAAAACTGTCTTTT
CDR3aa: CASSLQEAATNEKLSF

v_gene: TRBV13
d_gene: TRBD2
abundance: NA
j_gene: TRBJ2-1
CDR3nt: TGTGCCAGCAGCTTAGCCGGGGGGACCTACAATGAGCAGTTCTTC
CDR3aa: CASSLAGGTYNEQFF

v_gene: TRBV5-1
d_gene: TRBD2
abundance: NA
j_gene: TRBJ2-2
CDR3nt: TGCGCCAGCAGCTTAGCCAGCGGGGTCCACTCCGGGGAGCTGTTTTTT
CDR3aa: CASSLASGVHSGELFF

v_gene: TRBV13
d_gene: NA
abundance: NA
j_gene: TRBJ2-5
CDR3nt: TGTGCCAGCAGCGAACAGGGACAAGAGACCCAGTACTTC
CDR3aa: CASSEQGQETQYF

v_gene: TRBV7-9
d_gene: NA
abundance: NA
j_gene: TRBJ2-1
CDR3nt: TGTGCCAGCAGCTTAGAGACGGGGGCAAAGAATGAGCAGTTCTTC
CDR3aa: CASSLETGAKNEQFF

v_gene: TRBV10-3
d_gene: NA
abundance: NA
j_gene: TRBJ1-2
CDR3nt: TGTGCCATCAGTGGGGGTCGGCAGGGGACTAACTATGGCTACACCTTC
CDR3aa: CAISGGRQGTNYGYTF

v_gene: TRBV11-2
d_gene: NA
abundance: NA
j_gene: TRBJ2-7
CDR3nt: TGTGCCAGCAGCCCAGGTAAGGGCGGCCAGCAGTACTTC
CDR3aa: CASSPGKGGQQYF

v_gene: TRBV5-6
d_gene: NA
abundance: NA
j_gene: TRBJ2-1
CDR3nt: TGTGCCAGCAGCTTGATCGGAGGCAATGAGCAGTTCTTC
CDR3aa: CASSLIGGNEQFF

v_gene: TRBV9
d_gene: TRBD1
abundance: NA
j_gene: TRBJ2-2
CDR3nt: TGTGCCAGCAGCGAATCAGGGGGTTCCACCGGGGAGCTGTTTTTT
CDR3aa: CASSESGGSTGELFF

v_gene: TRBV7-3
d_gene: TRBD1
abundance: NA
j_gene: TRBJ2-1
CDR3nt: TGTGCCAGCAGCCCCCAACCGGGACAGGGCCAGGGGCAGTTCTTC
CDR3aa: CASSPQPGQGQGQFF

v_gene: TRBV7-6
d_gene: NA
abundance: NA
j_gene: TRBJ2-7
CDR3nt: TGTGCCAGCAGCTTAGCTCCGCACGAGCAGTACTTC
CDR3aa: CASSLAPHEQYF

v_gene: TRBV7-6
d_gene: NA
abundance: once
j_gene: TRBJ2-7
CDR3nt: TGTGCCAGCAGCTTAGGGGGCGGTTCCTACGAGCAGTACTTC
CDR3aa: CASSLGGGSYEQYF

v_gene: TRBV13
d_gene: TRBD1
abundance: NA
j_gene: TRBJ2-7
CDR3nt: TGTGCCAGCAGCTCAGGACAGGGGCCGAGAGAGCAGTACTTC
CDR3aa: CASSSGQGPREQYF

v_gene: TRBV6-6
d_gene: NA
abundance: NA
j_gene: TRBJ2-7
CDR3nt: TGTGCCAGCAGTTCAGTAGTCTACGAGCAGTACTTC
CDR3aa: CASSSVVYEQYF

v_gene: TRBV11-2
d_gene: NA
abundance: few
j_gene: TRBJ2-3
CDR3nt: TGTGCCAGCAGCACGCAGGGGTTTCTCGGGAATACGCAGTATTTT
CDR3aa: CASSTQGFLGNTQYF

v_gene: TRBV7-6
d_gene: TRBD2
abundance: NA
j_gene: TRBJ2-1
CDR3nt: TGTGCCAGCAGCTTGACTAGCGGGGGGGCCCACAATGAGCAGTTCTTC
CDR3aa: CASSLTSGGAHNEQFF